Below are 11 T cell receptor beta chains sequenced from a single sample in a study of T-cell reconstitution after alpha-beta-depleted transplantation in children. During its preparation, the TCRbeta library received unique molecular identifiers. A single record per CDR3 protein comes from TCRdb applying MiXCR to the PCR reads. The sample gives over 200,000 distinct CDR3 sequences, roughly a tenth of which show up once; roughly 27% is in the top ten. The material was PBMCs, obtained before TCRalphabeta/CD19-depleted stem cell transplant. Receptors were obtained from a child under three years old with acute myeloid leukemia, due to receive a stem cell transplant.

By proportion, this clonotype is medium-sized (0.01 to 0.1%). V usage is TRBV12-3 or TRBV12-4 and J usage is TRBJ1-1; weak D call: TRBD1 (5 bases). V was clipped by 5 bases and J by 5 bases, with 9 bases between them. CDR3 length: 12 amino acids. The CDR3 sequence is CASSGQGTEAFF. The DNA for the CDR3 is TGTGCCAGCAGTGGTCAGGGAACTGAAGCTTTCTTT.

The chain combines TRBV30 with TRBJ1-1; D is unclear. The CDR3 extends over 11 amino acids. Per the germline V gene, CDR1 is GTSNPN and CDR2 is SVGIG (reference sequence). Trimming stripped 5 bases from V and 1 base from J, with 5 bases between. The CDR3 loop reads CAWVRNTEAFF. The DNA of the CDR3 is TGTGCCTGGGTAAGGAACACTGAAGCTTTCTTT.

This clonotype was counted many times. V and J are TRBV3-1 and TRBJ2-7; 8 bases align to TRBD2. The CDR3 length is 14 residues. V lost 8 bases, J lost 5 bases, and 11 bases stayed unmatched. CDR1 and CDR2 (germline): LGHDT, YNNKEL (reference sequence). CDR3 in DNA: TGTGCCAGCCGAGGAAGCGGGAGTAGCAACGAGCAGTACTTC. This sequence encodes CASRGSGSSNEQYF.

The V call is TRBV7-6, the J call TRBJ2-5; 11 bases fit TRBD2. CDR3 length equals 15 residues. Germline CDR1 and CDR2: SGHVS and FNYEAQ. The trim removed 1 base at V and 5 bases at J, leaving 3 bases unmatched. This chain's CDR3 is CASSLVAGGLETQYF. The CDR3 nucleotides read TGTGCCAGCAGCTTAGTAGCGGGGGGGCTGGAGACCCAGTACTTC.

Points on this clonotype: This sequence may be a read error, since a much larger clone differs from it by one base. The chain employs TRBV7-9 and TRBJ2-7; possibly TRBD2 for D (6 bases). In germline, CDR1 is SEHNR, CDR2 FQNEAQ (reference sequence). This CDR3 spans 13 amino acids. The CDR3 DNA follows: TGTGCCAGCATCGGGGGAGAAACCAATGAGCAGCACTTC. Amino acids: CASIGGETNEQHF.

The V and J genes are TRBV5-1 and TRBJ2-7; 8 bases are shared with TRBD1. Trimming cost V 4 bases and J 2 bases; bases outside gene matches: 8. Looked up from germline, CDR1 is SGHRS and CDR2 is YFSETQ. This CDR3 is 15 amino acids long. CDR3 amino acids: CASSLGRTGTYEQYF. In DNA, the CDR3 is TGCGCCAGCAGCCTGGGAAGGACAGGGACCTACGAGCAGTACTTC.

This clonotype was found many times. The chain is built from TRBV12-3 or TRBV12-4 and TRBJ1-2; D is uncertain. Trimming took 6 bases from V and 4 from J, leaving 18 bases between them. CDR3 length: 15 residues. CDR3 in DNA: TGTGCCAGCAGAAAAACCGGGCCGCGAAGCTATGGCTACACCTTC. Amino acid sequence: CASRKTGPRSYGYTF.

This clonotype was seen ten or more times. V gene TRBV4-1 combines with J gene TRBJ2-7; TRBD1 matches at 8 bases. The CDR3 totals 13 residues. V was pared by 0 bases and J by 12 bases, with 7 bases of the junction left unmatched. Germline assignment: CDR1 MGHRA and CDR2 YSYEKL. This CDR3 is CASSQDTHGQGYF. The CDR3 nucleotides read TGCGCCAGCAGCCAAGATACCCACGGACAGGGGTACTTC.

This clonotype was counted ten times or more. V gene TRBV6-5 combines with J gene TRBJ2-7; TRBD2 matches at 14 bases. CDR3 size: 22 residues. V gave up 7 bases and J gave up 4 bases; unmatched junction bases: 27. Germline V lookup: CDR1 MNHEY, CDR2 SVGAGI. In DNA form, the CDR3 reads TGTGCCAGCACCCGGGACAGGGCTCCGCCGGGACTAGCGGGAGCTTTTGGGTACGAGCAGTACTTC. Residues: CASTRDRAPPGLAGAFGYEQYF.

This clonotype was recorded at least ten times. This chain joins TRBV5-1 and TRBJ2-1; unclear D gene. The V gene lost 4 bases and the J gene lost 6 bases, with 14 bases spanning the gap. This CDR3 is 14 amino acids long. CDR1 and CDR2 (germline): SGHRS, YFSETQ. CDR3 nucleotides: TGCGCCAGCAGCCCCATGACTGGTACCAATGAGCAGTTCTTC. This encodes CASSPMTGTNEQFF.

The chain has TRBV12-3 or TRBV12-4 and TRBJ2-2; D remains unclear. V gave up 1 base and J gave up 2 bases, with 5 bases separating them. This CDR3 contains 14 residues. The CDR3 here is CASSLVFNTGELFF. In DNA, the CDR3 is TGTGCCAGCAGTTTAGTCTTCAACACCGGGGAGCTGTTTTTT.